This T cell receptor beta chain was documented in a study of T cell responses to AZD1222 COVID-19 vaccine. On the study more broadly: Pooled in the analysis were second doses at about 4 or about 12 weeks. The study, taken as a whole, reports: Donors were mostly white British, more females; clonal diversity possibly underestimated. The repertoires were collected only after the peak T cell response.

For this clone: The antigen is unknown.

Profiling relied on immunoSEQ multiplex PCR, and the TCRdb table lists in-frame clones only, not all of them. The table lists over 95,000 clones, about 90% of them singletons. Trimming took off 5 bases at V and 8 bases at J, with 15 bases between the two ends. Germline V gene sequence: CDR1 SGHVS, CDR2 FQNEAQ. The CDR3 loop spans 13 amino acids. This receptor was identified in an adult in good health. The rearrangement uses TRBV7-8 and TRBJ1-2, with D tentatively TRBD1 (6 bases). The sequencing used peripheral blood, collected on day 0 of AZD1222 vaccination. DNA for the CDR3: TGTGCCAGCAGCACAACAGGGCTAGGAGGCTACACCTTC. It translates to CASSTTGLGGYTF.